This TCR beta chain was profiled in a study of T cell responses to AZD1222 COVID-19 vaccine. This CDR3 spans 13 amino acids. Germline V gene data show CDR1 as SGHAT and CDR2 as FQNNGV. Deletions cut 2 bases from V and 8 bases from J, with 9 bases between. Assay used: immunoSEQ multiplex PCR; TCRdb lists only in-frame clones, some missing. The data contain about 120,000 clones, approximately 90% of them singletons. The chain couples TRBV11-2 to TRBJ1-4; no reliable D call. The sample consisted of peripheral blood, taken on day 0 of AZD1222 vaccination. This clonotype was obtained from an adult in good health. Here the CDR3 reads CASSLLAVEKLFF. In nucleotides, the CDR3 is TGTGCCAGCAGCTTATTGGCGGTGGAAAAACTGTTTTTT.